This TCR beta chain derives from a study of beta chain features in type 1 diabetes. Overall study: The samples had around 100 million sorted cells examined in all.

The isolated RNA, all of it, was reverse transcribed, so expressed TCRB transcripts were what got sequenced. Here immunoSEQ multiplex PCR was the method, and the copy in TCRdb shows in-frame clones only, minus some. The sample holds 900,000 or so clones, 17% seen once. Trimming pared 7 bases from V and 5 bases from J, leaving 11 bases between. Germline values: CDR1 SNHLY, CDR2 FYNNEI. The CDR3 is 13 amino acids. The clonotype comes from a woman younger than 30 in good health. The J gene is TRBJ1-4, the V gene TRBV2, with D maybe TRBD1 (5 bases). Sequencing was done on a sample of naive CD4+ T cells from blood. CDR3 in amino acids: CASNRDSNEKLFF. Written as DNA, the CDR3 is TGTGCCAGCAACCGGGACTCCAATGAAAAACTGTTTTTT.